Shown below are 14 T cell receptor beta chains from a single sample sequenced in a study of T cell responses to AZD1222 COVID-19 vaccine. The method was immunoSEQ multiplex PCR; TCRdb's version includes in-frame clones alone and lacks a portion of them. Among approximately 180,000 clones, over 75% were seen once, and the ten largest hold less than 3%. The material was peripheral blood, obtained on day 0 of AZD1222 vaccination. The receptors stem from an adult in good health.

This chain joins TRBV5-1 and TRBJ1-6; D unresolved. Germline lookup yields CDR1 SGHRS and CDR2 YFSETQ. The length of the CDR3 is 15 residues. V was trimmed by 4 bases and J by 3 bases, leaving 11 bases between them. DNA of the CDR3: TGCGCCAGCAGCCCCGACGGAAGCTATAATTCACCCCTCCACTTT. Translated: CASSPDGSYNSPLHF.

This chain connects TRBV5-6 to TRBJ1-1; D not resolved. V was cut by 3 bases and J by 5 bases, with 14 bases left in between. Germline CDR1 SGHDT, CDR2 YYEEEE. This CDR3 has 14 amino acids. The CDR3 bases are TGTGCCAGCAGCTCGGCCGAGCCCGGGACTGAAGCTTTCTTT. As protein: CASSSAEPGTEAFF.

J is TRBJ2-7 and V is TRBV30, with D perhaps matching TRBD1 or TRBD2 (7 bases each). The CDR3 spans 15 residues. Germline V gene lookup returns CDR1 GTSNPN and CDR2 SVGIG (reference sequence). Trimming shortened V by 3 bases and J by 4 bases, and 19 bases separated the two germline ends. The CDR3 protein is CAWRLGGQGGYEQYF. As DNA, the CDR3 is TGTGCCTGGAGGCTAGGAGGGCAGGGGGGGTACGAGCAGTACTTC.

The J gene is TRBJ2-1, the V gene TRBV11-2, with D perhaps matching TRBD2 (6 bases). V lost 3 bases and J lost 7, with 16 bases in between. In germline, CDR1 is SGHAT, CDR2 FQNNGV. The CDR3 has 15 amino acids. For the CDR3, the DNA is TGTGCCAGCAGCTTGGGGCGGGACCCCCTTAATGAGCAGTTCTTC. Protein sequence: CASSLGRDPLNEQFF. The complete variable domain, with remaining parts taken from reference TRBV11-2 and TRBJ2-1, reads EAGVAQSPRYKIIEKRQSVAFWCNPISGHATLYWYQQILGQGPKLLIQFQNNGVVDDSQLPKDRFSAERLKGVDSTLKIQPAKLEDSAVYLCASSLGRDPLNEQFFGPGTRLTVL.

This clone was observed once. The chain couples TRBV7-9 to TRBJ2-3; 8 nucleotides agree with TRBD2. The V gene end was trimmed by 2 bases and the J gene end by 1 base; junction bases not matched to a gene: 5. Germline V CDR1 and CDR2: SEHNR, FQNEAQ (reference sequence). This CDR3 spans 16 amino acids. CDR3 protein: CASSLSAGGRTDTQYF. In nucleotides, the CDR3 is TGTGCCAGCAGCTTATCGGCGGGGGGTCGCACAGATACGCAGTATTTT.

The genes are TRBV3-1 (or the pseudogene TRBV3-2) and TRBJ1-5; TRBD1 matches 10 bases. From germline, CDR1 is LGHDT and CDR2 YNNKEL (reference sequence). This CDR3 is 16 amino acids long. V shed 5 bases, J shed 1 base, and the junction held 5 bases outside the gene matches. CDR3 amino acids: CASSERQGASNQPQHF. The CDR3 DNA reads as TGTGCCAGCAGCGAACGACAGGGGGCCAGCAATCAGCCCCAGCATTTT.

The chain links TRBV6-5 to TRBJ2-5; D may be TRBD2 (5 bases). The CDR3 has 12 residues. V lost 6 bases and J lost 4, with 9 bases in between. CDR1 MNHEY and CDR2 SVGAGI come from the germline V gene. CDR3 loop: CASSIRGETQYF. The CDR3 DNA follows: TGTGCCAGCAGCATTCGGGGAGAGACCCAGTACTTC.

V usage is TRBV15 and J usage is TRBJ2-5, with TRBD1 identical over 8 bases. This CDR3 is 13 amino acids long. Germline-derived CDR1 and CDR2 are LNHNV and YYDKDF (reference sequence). V lost 4 bases to trimming and J lost 4 bases; unmatched junction nucleotides: 2. The CDR3 DNA reads TGTGCCACCAGCACAGGGGGCCCAGAGACCCAGTACTTC. Translated, it gives CATSTGGPETQYF.

V and J are TRBV7-2 and TRBJ1-6, with 9 bases identical to TRBD1. Per the germline V gene, CDR1 is SGHTA and CDR2 is FQGNSA. V lost 5 bases to trimming and J lost 5 bases; unmatched junction nucleotides: 1. The CDR3 consists of 14 residues. The CDR3 loop is CASSGTGNNSPLHF. The CDR3 DNA follows: TGTGCCAGCAGCGGGACAGGGAATAATTCACCCCTCCACTTT.

Worth noting for this clone: The same CDR3 also results from other DNA sequences found in this sample. The chain couples TRBV12-3 or TRBV12-4 to TRBJ1-2; D is uncertain. The germline V and J ends were trimmed by 1 base and 3 bases, with 6 bases remaining between them. The CDR3 consists of 13 residues. DNA for the CDR3: TGTGCCAGCAGTTTAGGACGGGACTATGGCTACACCTTC. Its protein product is CASSLGRDYGYTF.

The chain is built from TRBV27 and TRBJ2-1; a weak D match, TRBD2 (5 bases). V was clipped by 4 bases and J by 8 bases, with 21 bases between them. This CDR3 spans 16 amino acids. Germline V gene sequence: CDR1 MNHEY, CDR2 SMNVEV (reference sequence). CDR3 region: CASSSGRTLSGHEQFF. The DNA for the CDR3 is TGTGCCAGCAGTTCCGGTAGGACTCTATCAGGACATGAGCAGTTCTTC.

This clone was counted a single time. The chain carries TRBV6-5 and TRBJ2-3; TRBD1 agrees at 9 bases. CDR1 and CDR2 (germline): MNHEY, SVGAGI. This CDR3 is 12 amino acids long. V lost 4 bases and J lost 8; bases outside the gene matches: 1. The CDR3 DNA sequence: TGTGCCAGCAGTTCGACAGGGGGTACGCAGTATTTT. It translates to CASSSTGGTQYF.

The chain uses TRBV7-9 and TRBJ2-7, with a possible D match to TRBD1 (6 bases). Trimming shortened V by 7 bases and J by 7 bases, and 17 bases separated the two germline ends. Germline CDR1 is SEHNR and CDR2 is FQNEAQ (reference sequence). There are 13 residues in the CDR3. Here the CDR3 DNA reads TGTGCCAGCACCGAACTCCAGGGGAAGGAGCAGTACTTC. It translates to CASTELQGKEQYF.

The rearrangement joins TRBV3-1 (or the pseudogene TRBV3-2) to TRBJ2-1; a weak D match, TRBD2 (5 bases). Trimming shortened V by 6 bases and J by 7 bases, and 10 bases separated the two germline ends. CDR3 length: 12 residues. Germline CDR1 LGHDT, CDR2 YNNKEL (reference sequence). The CDR3 reads CASRYGINEQFF. In nucleotides, the CDR3 is TGTGCCAGCAGATACGGGATAAATGAGCAGTTCTTC.